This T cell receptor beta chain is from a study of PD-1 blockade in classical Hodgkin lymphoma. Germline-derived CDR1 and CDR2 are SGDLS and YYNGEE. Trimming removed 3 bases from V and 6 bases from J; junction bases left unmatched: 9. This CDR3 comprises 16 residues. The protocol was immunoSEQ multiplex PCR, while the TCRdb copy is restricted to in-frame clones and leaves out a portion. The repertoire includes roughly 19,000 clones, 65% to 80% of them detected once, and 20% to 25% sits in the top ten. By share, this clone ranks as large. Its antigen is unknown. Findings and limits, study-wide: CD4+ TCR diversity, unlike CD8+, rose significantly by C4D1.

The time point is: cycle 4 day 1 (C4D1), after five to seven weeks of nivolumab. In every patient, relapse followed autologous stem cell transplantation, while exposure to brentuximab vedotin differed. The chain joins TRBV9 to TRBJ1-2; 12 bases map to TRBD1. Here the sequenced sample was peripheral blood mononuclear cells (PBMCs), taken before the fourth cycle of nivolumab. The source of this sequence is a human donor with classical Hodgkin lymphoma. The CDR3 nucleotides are TGTGCCAGCAGCGGGCGCCGGGACAGGGGGCGAGATGGCTACACCTTC. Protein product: CASSGRRDRGRDGYTF.